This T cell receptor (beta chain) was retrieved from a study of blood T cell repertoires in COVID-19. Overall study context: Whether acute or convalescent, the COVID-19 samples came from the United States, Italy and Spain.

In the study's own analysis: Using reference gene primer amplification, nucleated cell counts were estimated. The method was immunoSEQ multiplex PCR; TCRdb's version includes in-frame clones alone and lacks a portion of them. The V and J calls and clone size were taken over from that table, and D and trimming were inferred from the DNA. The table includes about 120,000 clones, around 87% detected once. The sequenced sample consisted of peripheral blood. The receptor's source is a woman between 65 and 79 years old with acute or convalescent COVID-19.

The CDR3 protein is CAWRGKGTGDEKLFF. CDR3 sequence (DNA): TGTGCCTGGAGGGGGAAGGGGACAGGGGATGAAAAACTGTTTTTT. The V gene is TRBV30, the J gene TRBJ1-4, with 10 positions matching TRBD1. Per the germline V gene, CDR1 is GTSNPN and CDR2 is SVGIG (reference sequence). The V and J ends lost 3 bases and 6 bases, in that order; junction bases with no gene match: 7. This CDR3 has 15 residues. Full variable domain (outside the CDR3, taken from reference TRBV30 and TRBJ1-4): SQTIHQWPATLVQPVGSPLSLECTVEGTSNPNLYWYRQAAGRGLQLLFYSVGIGQISSEVPQNLSASRPQDRQFILSSKKLLLSDSGFYLCAWRGKGTGDEKLFFGSGTQLSVL.